A single sample gave rise to the 32 T cell receptor beta chains below, sequenced in a study of T cell responses to AZD1222 COVID-19 vaccine. TCRdb's copy holds only in-frame clones and misses some; the assay was immunoSEQ multiplex PCR. The sample consists of tens of thousands of clones, 90% of them appearing once. Source: peripheral blood, taken on day 0 of AZD1222 vaccination. The receptor source for this set is an adult in good health.

The chain is built from TRBV4-3 and TRBJ1-6; D not resolved. Looked up from germline, CDR1 is LGHNA and CDR2 is YSLEER. V shed 0 bases and J shed 9 bases, with 6 bases lying between them. This CDR3 comprises 13 residues. The CDR3 sequence is CASSQDRFSPLHF. CDR3 DNA sequence: TGCGCCAGCAGCCAAGACCGGTTTTCACCCCTCCACTTT.

This sequence joins TRBV6-5 and TRBJ2-1; 9 bases match TRBD2. Germline lookup yields CDR1 MNHEY and CDR2 SVGAGI. Trimming took 7 bases from V and 2 from J; bases not matched to a gene: 3. The CDR3 is 14 residues long. This chain's CDR3 is CASMGLAPYNEQFF. DNA of the CDR3: TGTGCCAGCATGGGACTAGCCCCCTACAATGAGCAGTTCTTC.

This clone was seen once. The chain recombines TRBV27 with TRBJ1-4; possible D gene TRBD1, 6 bases. V was pared by 5 bases and J by 3 bases, with 10 bases between. The CDR3 has 14 amino acids. Per germline, CDR1 MNHEY and CDR2 SMNVEV (reference sequence). The CDR3 DNA reads as TGTGCCAGCAGTCTACAGGGTTCTAATGAAAAACTGTTTTTT. Translating gives CASSLQGSNEKLFF.

The V gene is TRBV6-1, the J gene TRBJ1-2; D uncertain. V shed 4 bases and J shed 8 bases, with 14 bases lying between them. The CDR3 has 13 amino acids. Germline assignment: CDR1 MNHNS and CDR2 SASEGT. The CDR3: CASSGIPFDGYTF. The CDR3 DNA sequence: TGTGCCAGCAGTGGGATACCATTCGACGGCTACACCTTC.

This chain uses TRBV6-2 or TRBV6-3 with TRBJ1-6; D perhaps matches TRBD1 (5 bases). CDR1 and CDR2 (germline): MNHEY, SVGEGT. V was pared by 6 bases and J by 4 bases, with 13 bases between. There are 15 residues in the CDR3. CDR3 sequence: CASSTEQAYNSPLHF. The CDR3, as DNA: TGTGCCAGCAGCACGGAACAGGCGTATAATTCACCCCTCCACTTT.

The CDR3 region is CASSSREWDSYEQYF. In nucleotides, the CDR3 is TGTGCCAGCAGCTCCCGGGAGTGGGACTCCTACGAGCAGTACTTC. J is TRBJ2-7 and V is TRBV9, with D perhaps matching TRBD2 (6 bases). The CDR3 loop spans 15 amino acids. Trimming left V 4 bases short and J 0 bases short, with 14 bases between. Germline assignment: CDR1 SGDLS and CDR2 YYNGEE. The variable domain in full, with the rest retrieved from reference TRBV9 and TRBJ2-7, is DSGVTQTPKHLITATGQRVTLRCSPRSGDLSVYWYQQSLDQGLQFLIQYYNGEERAKGNILERFSAQQFPDLHSELNLSSLELGDSALYFCASSSREWDSYEQYFGPGTRLTVT.

This sequence joins TRBV19 and TRBJ2-1; perhaps TRBD1 as D (5 bases). V was trimmed by 5 bases and J by 0 bases, leaving 17 bases between them. Per germline, CDR1 LNHDA and CDR2 SQIVND (reference sequence). This CDR3 is 17 amino acids long. For the CDR3, the DNA is TGTGCCAGTAGTCAAAAGGGGTTTCGGCTCTCCTACAATGAGCAGTTCTTC. Protein sequence: CASSQKGFRLSYNEQFF.

This chain joins TRBV2 and TRBJ1-6; D unresolved. This CDR3 has 14 residues. The germline V gene encodes CDR1 SNHLY and CDR2 FYNNEI. Trimming took off 5 bases at V and 0 bases at J, with 5 bases between the two ends. DNA for the CDR3: TGTGCCAGCAGTACAAGCTCCTATAATTCACCCCTCCACTTT. It is translated as CASSTSSYNSPLHF.

J is TRBJ1-5 and V is TRBV6-5; D gene unclear. The length of the CDR3 is 13 residues. Germline assignment: CDR1 MNHEY and CDR2 SVGAGI. With 10 bases removed from V and 1 base from J, the gap between germline ends came to 11 bases. Written as DNA, the CDR3 is TGTGCCACCTCGCGGGTGAGCAATCAGCCCCAGCATTTT. This translates into CATSRVSNQPQHF.

The genes are TRBV10-1 and TRBJ1-2; 8 nucleotides agree with TRBD1. The germline gives CDR1 WNHNN, CDR2 SYGVQD (reference sequence). The V gene end was trimmed by 8 bases and the J gene end by 0 bases; junction bases not matched to a gene: 17. The CDR3 sequence is 18 residues long. The CDR3 sequence is CASLPGGRGLLANYGYTF. The CDR3 DNA follows: TGCGCCAGCCTACCAGGGGGCAGGGGACTCCTAGCTAACTATGGCTACACCTTC.

The chain uses TRBV7-9 and TRBJ2-1, with D unresolved. Per germline, CDR1 SEHNR and CDR2 FQNEAQ (reference sequence). Trimming took 5 bases from V and 2 from J, leaving 16 bases between them. The CDR3 length is 16 residues. CDR3 nucleotide sequence: TGTGCCAGCAGCCCACCCGACGGAAGACCCTACAATGAGCAGTTCTTC. This translates into CASSPPDGRPYNEQFF.

J is TRBJ2-3 and V is TRBV12-5; 7 nucleotides match TRBD1. The germline V gene encodes CDR1 LGHNT and CDR2 FRNRAP. With 1 base clipped from V and 0 bases from J, the junction kept 10 bases outside the gene matches. The CDR3 runs to 18 residues. CDR3 DNA: TGTGCTAGTGGTTTGGGCCCTAAAACAGGGGCTAGCACAGATACGCAGTATTTT. Translated, it gives CASGLGPKTGASTDTQYF. Drawing the rest from reference TRBV12-5 and TRBJ2-3, the complete variable domain is DARVTQTPRHKVTEMGQEVTMRCQPILGHNTVFWYRQTMMQGLELLAYFRNRAPLDDSGMPKDRFSAEMPDATLATLKIQPSEPRDSAVYFCASGLGPKTGASTDTQYFGPGTRLTVL.

The CDR3 DNA sequence: TGCAGCGTTGAACCACGACAGGTTGGCTCTTTGGGCTACACCTTC. It codes for CSVEPRQVGSLGYTF. J is TRBJ1-2 and V is TRBV29-1; D is possibly TRBD1 (6 bases). Deletions cut 2 bases from V and 8 bases from J, with 21 bases between. CDR1 and CDR2 (germline): SQVTM, ANQGSEA. The CDR3 extends over 15 amino acids. The entire variable domain, with the rest obtained from reference TRBV29-1 and TRBJ1-2, is as follows: SAVISQKPSRDICQRGTSLTIQCQVDSQVTMMFWYRQQPGQSLTLIATANQGSEATYESGFVIDKFPISRPNLTFSTLTVSNMSPEDSSIYLCSVEPRQVGSLGYTFGSGTRLTVV.

V is TRBV7-2 and J is TRBJ1-4, with TRBD1 identical over 7 bases. With V trimmed by 8 bases and J by 8 bases, 14 bases remained unmatched. Germline loops: CDR1 SGHTA, CDR2 FQGNSA. The CDR3 covers 15 residues. The chain's CDR3 is CASGQGGAGGEKLFF. The CDR3 coding sequence is TGTGCCAGCGGCCAGGGGGGGGCCGGTGGAGAAAAACTGTTTTTT.

This clone is a singleton in its sample. The chain combines TRBV30 with TRBJ1-6, with D possibly being TRBD1 (5 bases). CDR3 size: 13 residues. Trimming cost V 5 bases and J 7 bases, with 12 bases left between them. The germline CDR1 and CDR2 sequences are GTSNPN and SVGIG (reference sequence). CDR3 sequence: CAWSGLINSPLHF. The CDR3 DNA reads TGTGCCTGGTCGGGACTGATAAATTCACCCCTCCACTTT.

The chain employs TRBV11-2 and TRBJ2-2; D remains unclear. The CDR3 runs to 14 residues. Germline CDR1 reads SGHAT; CDR2 reads FQNNGV. V was clipped by 6 bases and J by 5 bases, with 13 bases between them. DNA of the CDR3: TGTGCCAGCAGACCTAGTGACGGAACCGGGGAGCTGTTTTTT. Residues: CASRPSDGTGELFF.

V usage is TRBV7-2 and J usage is TRBJ1-6; D gene uncertain. The CDR3 runs to 12 residues. V lost 3 bases and J lost 7, with 4 bases in between. From germline, CDR1 is SGHTA and CDR2 FQGNSA. DNA of the CDR3: TGTGCCAGCAGCTTCCAGAATTCACCCCTCCACTTT. Its protein product is CASSFQNSPLHF.

In its sample, this clone was seen once. The chain recombines TRBV25-1 with TRBJ1-4; 8 nucleotides line up with TRBD1. CDR1 and CDR2 from the germline V gene are MGHDK and SYGVNS. The CDR3 consists of 16 residues. Losses at the gene ends were 3 bases for V and 5 bases for J; bases not matched to a gene: 8. In nucleotides, the CDR3 is TGTGCCAGCAGTGATACGACAGGGGCTCGAAATGAAAAACTGTTTTTT. Translation: CASSDTTGARNEKLFF.

This clone was counted a single time. The chain links TRBV2 to TRBJ2-4; 7 bases line up with TRBD1. Germline trimming cut 4 bases from V and 0 bases from J; bases unmatched to any gene: 3. Germline CDR1 and CDR2: SNHLY and FYNNEI. This CDR3 region has 15 residues. CDR3 coding DNA: TGTGCCAGCAGTGGGGACAGTACAGCCAAAAACATTCAGTACTTC. It translates to CASSGDSTAKNIQYF.

The genes are TRBV7-2 and TRBJ2-1; D gene uncertain. Germline-derived CDR1 and CDR2 are SGHTA and FQGNSA. The CDR3 contains 16 residues. Trimming took 1 base from V and 3 from J, leaving 13 bases between them. CDR3 DNA: TGTGCCAGCAGCTTAGTGGGTGGGCCCGGCTACAATGAGCAGTTCTTC. Protein sequence: CASSLVGGPGYNEQFF. Using reference TRBV7-2 and TRBJ2-1 for the parts outside the CDR3, the full variable domain is GAGVSQSPSNKVTEKGKDVELRCDPISGHTALYWYRQSLGQGLEFLIYFQGNSAPDKSGLPSDRFSAERTGGSVSTLTIQRTQQEDSAVYLCASSLVGGPGYNEQFFGPGTRLTVL.

The rearrangement links TRBV25-1 to TRBJ1-2; 9 positions agree with TRBD1. With 6 bases clipped from V and 1 base from J, the junction kept 3 bases outside the gene matches. The length of the CDR3 is 14 residues. Per germline, CDR1 MGHDK and CDR2 SYGVNS. This CDR3 reads CASSRQGGNYGYTF. In DNA form, the CDR3 reads TGTGCCAGCAGCAGACAGGGGGGTAACTATGGCTACACCTTC.

As to this clone: Different DNA sequences within this sample yield the same CDR3. The V call is TRBV5-1, the J call TRBJ2-5, with 7 bases aligning to TRBD2. CDR3 size: 14 residues. Germline assignment: CDR1 SGHRS and CDR2 YFSETQ. V shed 4 bases and J 2 bases; nucleotides not matched to a gene: 5. CDR3 nucleotide sequence: TGCGCCAGCAGCCTTGGGGGGGGTCAAGAGACCCAGTACTTC. This sequence encodes CASSLGGGQETQYF.

The chain is built from TRBV15 and TRBJ1-6; D is undetermined. From germline, CDR1 is LNHNV and CDR2 YYDKDF (reference sequence). This CDR3 spans 14 amino acids. V lost 0 bases and J 5 bases, leaving 5 bases between the germline ends. For the CDR3, the DNA is TGTGCCACCAGCAGAGATCAGGATAATTCACCCCTCCACTTT. Translated: CATSRDQDNSPLHF.

V gene TRBV10-3 combines with J gene TRBJ1-1; D uncertain. The CDR3 totals 12 residues. Deletions cut 2 bases from V and 8 bases from J, with 9 bases between. The V gene's germline CDR1 is ENHRY and CDR2 SYGVKD. The CDR3 sequence is CAISEGVAEAFF. In nucleotides, the CDR3 is TGTGCCATCAGTGAGGGGGTAGCCGAAGCTTTCTTT.

The V and J genes are TRBV20-1 and TRBJ1-2, with unresolved D. This CDR3 has 12 residues. The germline CDR1 and CDR2 sequences are DFQATT and SNEGSKA (reference sequence). V was shortened by 5 bases and J by 4 bases, with 11 bases between the two germline ends. CDR3 sequence reads: CSARDIVYGYTF. DNA of the CDR3: TGCAGTGCTCGTGACATTGTCTATGGCTACACCTTC.

The V gene is TRBV4-3, the J gene TRBJ1-1; a weak D match, TRBD1 (5 bases). From germline, CDR1 is LGHNA and CDR2 YSLEER. Trimming removed 4 bases from V and 0 bases from J, with 21 bases in between. The CDR3 length is 18 residues. CDR3 region: CASSLEVGRVDLNTEAFF. CDR3 DNA: TGCGCCAGCAGCCTAGAGGTAGGCAGGGTGGACCTGAACACTGAAGCTTTCTTT.

The chain has TRBV10-3 and TRBJ2-3, with TRBD2 matching 11 bases. V shed 4 bases, J shed 6 bases, and the junction held 0 bases outside the gene matches. The CDR3 loop spans 13 amino acids. Germline V CDR1 and CDR2: ENHRY, SYGVKD. The CDR3 protein is CAISGTSGDTQYF. Here the CDR3 DNA reads TGTGCCATCAGTGGGACTAGCGGGGATACGCAGTATTTT.

The V and J genes are TRBV2 and TRBJ1-5; no reliable D call. V lost 8 bases and J lost 4, with 12 bases in between. Looked up from germline, CDR1 is SNHLY and CDR2 is FYNNEI. The CDR3 spans 13 residues. The DNA for the CDR3 is TGTGCCAGCGCCGGGCCCCTTAATCAGCCCCAGCATTTT. Translation: CASAGPLNQPQHF.

The chain links TRBV6-5 to TRBJ1-5, with D hard to call. Trimming cost V 8 bases and J 0 bases, with 11 bases left between them. Looked up from germline, CDR1 is MNHEY and CDR2 is SVGAGI. The CDR3 runs to 14 residues. In DNA form, the CDR3 reads TGTGCCAGCTCCAAGGAGGTTAGCAATCAGCCCCAGCATTTT. Translation: CASSKEVSNQPQHF.

Here the CDR3 reads CASSPAANTGELFF. The DNA for the CDR3 is TGTGCCAGCTCACCAGCGGCGAACACCGGGGAGCTGTTTTTT. The chain is built from TRBV18 and TRBJ2-2, with D uncertain. CDR1 and CDR2 (germline): KGHSH, LQKENI. CDR3 size: 14 residues. Trimming removed 2 bases at V and 0 bases at J, with 4 bases between.

This clone was picked up one time. This chain uses TRBV5-1 with TRBJ1-4; possible D gene TRBD1, 6 bases. Looked up from germline, CDR1 is SGHRS and CDR2 is YFSETQ. V shed 4 bases and J shed 8 bases, with 15 bases lying between them. This CDR3 is 14 amino acids long. The CDR3 sequence: CASSPGGGAEKLFF. For the CDR3, the DNA is TGCGCCAGCAGCCCCGGAGGGGGGGCAGAAAAACTGTTTTTT. The entire variable domain, with the rest obtained from reference TRBV5-1 and TRBJ1-4, is as follows: KAGVTQTPRYLIKTRGQQVTLSCSPISGHRSVSWYQQTPGQGLQFLFEYFSETQRNKGNFPGRFSGRQFSNSRSEMNVSTLELGDSALYLCASSPGGGAEKLFFGSGTQLSVL.

The chain employs TRBV27 and TRBJ2-1; D unresolved. CDR3 length equals 11 residues. The V gene's germline CDR1 is MNHEY and CDR2 SMNVEV (reference sequence). Trimming removed 8 bases at V and 3 bases at J, with 5 bases between. Written as DNA, the CDR3 is TGTGCCAGCCACAACTACAATGAGCAGTTCTTC. Amino acids: CASHNYNEQFF.